The present T cell receptor (beta chain) was sequenced within a study of cytomegalovirus exposure and HLA in healthy donors. Primers: 60 Vbeta forward and 13 Jbeta reverse. In the original processing: An analysis performed later counted 73 million or so unique TCR beta chains (around 11 million of them shared). The repertoire was sequenced with immunoSEQ multiplex PCR; TCRdb's copy has only in-frame clones and lacks some. D and trimming were read from the DNA, whereas the V and J calls and clone size are those reported in that table. The sample holds some 190,000 clones; around nine tenths are singletons and the top ten take 0.31%. Trimming removed 2 bases at V and 5 bases at J, with 18 bases between. The CDR3 totals 15 residues. Germline V CDR1 and CDR2: GTSNPN, SVGIG (reference sequence).

The TCR was taken from a woman aged 25-40 years in good health and CMV-seronegative. The sample was PBMCs. V is TRBV30 and J is TRBJ1-1; tentative D call: TRBD1 (5 bases). In DNA form, the CDR3 reads TGTGCCTGGAGTCCTTCAGCGCCAGGGCGGACTGAAGCTTTCTTT. It is translated as CAWSPSAPGRTEAFF.